This T cell receptor (beta chain) was identified during a study of regulatory T cells in long-lasting Graves disease. Construction of TCR beta libraries relied on iRepertoire HTBI primers and on Arm-PCR targeting CDR3 regions. MiXCR, run by TCRdb on the multiplex PCR reads, gives a single entry per CDR3 protein. This sample yields 600,000 to 800,000 distinct CDR3 sequences, of which about 32% are seen a single time; around 42% belongs to the top ten. The J segment lost 4 bases and the V segment lost 6 bases, leaving 5 bases of the junction unmatched. The germline V gene encodes CDR1 SGHAT and CDR2 FQNNGV. The CDR3 runs to 14 residues. Specified time point: persistent/refractory GD, antithyroid drugs over 5 years with positive TRAb. Isolated PBMC RNA provided the starting material for the TCR library.

The sequence came from a female donor with Graves disease. The sequenced sample was peripheral blood mononuclear cells (PBMCs), obtained when the disease was refractory, from a patient treated with antithyroid drugs. The chain couples TRBV11-2 to TRBJ1-2; 10 bases line up with TRBD1. The CDR3 is CASSGTGEFYGYTF. As DNA, the CDR3 is TGTGCCAGCAGTGGGACAGGGGAGTTCTATGGCTACACCTTC.